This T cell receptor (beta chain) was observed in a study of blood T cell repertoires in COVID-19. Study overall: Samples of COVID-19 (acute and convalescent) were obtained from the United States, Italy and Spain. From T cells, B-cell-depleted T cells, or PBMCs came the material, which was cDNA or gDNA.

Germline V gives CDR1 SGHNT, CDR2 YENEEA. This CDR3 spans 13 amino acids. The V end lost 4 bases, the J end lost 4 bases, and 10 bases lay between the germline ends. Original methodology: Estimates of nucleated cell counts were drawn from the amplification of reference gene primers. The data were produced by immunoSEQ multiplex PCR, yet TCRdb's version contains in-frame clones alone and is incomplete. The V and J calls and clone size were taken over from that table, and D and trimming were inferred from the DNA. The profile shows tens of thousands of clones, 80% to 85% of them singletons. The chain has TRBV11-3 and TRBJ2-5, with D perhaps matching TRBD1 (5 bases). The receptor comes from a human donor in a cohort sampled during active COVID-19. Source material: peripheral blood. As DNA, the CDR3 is TGTGCCAGCAGCTCACGCCAGGGAGAGACCCAGTACTTC. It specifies CASSSRQGETQYF. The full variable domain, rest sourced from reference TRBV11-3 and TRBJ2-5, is EAGVVQSPRYKIIEKKQPVAFWCNPISGHNTLYWYLQNLGQGPELLIRYENEEAVDDSQLPKDRFSAERLKGVDSTLKIQPAELGDSAVYLCASSSRQGETQYFGPGTRLLVL.